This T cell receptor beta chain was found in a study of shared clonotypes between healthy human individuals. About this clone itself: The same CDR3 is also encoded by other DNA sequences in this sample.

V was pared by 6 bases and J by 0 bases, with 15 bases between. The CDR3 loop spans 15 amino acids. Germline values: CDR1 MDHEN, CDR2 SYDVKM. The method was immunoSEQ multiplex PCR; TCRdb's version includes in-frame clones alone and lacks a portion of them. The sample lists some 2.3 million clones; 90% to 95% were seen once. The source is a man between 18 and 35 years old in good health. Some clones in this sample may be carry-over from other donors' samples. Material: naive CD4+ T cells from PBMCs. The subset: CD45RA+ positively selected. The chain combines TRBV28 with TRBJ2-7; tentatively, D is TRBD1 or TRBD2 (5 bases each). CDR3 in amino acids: CASRGTGTTSYEQYF. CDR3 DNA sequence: TGTGCCAGCAGGGGTACCGGGACGACCTCCTACGAGCAGTACTTC.